These T cell receptor beta chains were read from a single sample in a study of blood T cell repertoires in COVID-19. Produced via immunoSEQ multiplex PCR; TCRdb's table is partial and in-frame only. The sample yields 200,000 to 250,000 clones, roughly nine tenths seen once. The sample was PBMCs or T cells enriched from blood (not recorded which). These receptors originate from a woman in her 30s with acute COVID-19. Each CDR3 is given with its conserved first and last residue. The D gene is left open where the match is weak. The size entry is marked missing in some rows and otherwise reads once, few, many or a size class.

D,V,size,J,CDR3,DNA
.,TRBV29-1,.,TRBJ1-2,CSVYLDGYTF,TGCAGCGTGTACTTGGATGGCTACACCTTC
TRBD1,TRBV15,.,TRBJ1-3,CATSRRDRADTIYF,TGTGCCACCAGCAGACGCGACAGGGCGGACACCATATATTTT
TRBD1,TRBV25-1,.,TRBJ2-7,CASSHRGRGEQYF,TGTGCCAGCAGTCACAGGGGAAGAGGCGAGCAGTACTTC
TRBD1,TRBV13,.,TRBJ1-2,CASSLGLRDRVMGYTF,TGTGCCAGCAGCTTAGGTCTCAGAGACAGGGTTATGGGCTACACCTTC
.,TRBV7-9,.,TRBJ1-2,CASSPNSIPYGYTF,TGTGCCAGCAGCCCAAACAGCATCCCGTATGGCTACACCTTC
TRBD1,TRBV7-9,.,TRBJ1-3,CASSLPQGQGSSGNTIYF,TGTGCCAGCAGCTTACCCCAGGGACAGGGGAGCTCTGGAAACACCATATATTTT
.,TRBV15,.,TRBJ2-1,CATSRSNEQFF,TGTGCCACCAGCAGGAGTAATGAGCAGTTCTTC
.,TRBV7-2,once,TRBJ2-1,CASSALADNEQFF,TGTGCCAGCAGCGCCCTAGCAGATAATGAGCAGTTCTTC
TRBD1,TRBV28,.,TRBJ1-2,CASSLAGGKNGYTF,TGTGCCAGCAGTTTAGCAGGGGGGAAGAATGGCTACACCTTC
.,TRBV13,.,TRBJ2-7,CASSLGDSSYEQYF,TGTGCCAGCAGCTTAGGAGACAGCTCCTACGAGCAGTACTTC
.,TRBV4-1,.,TRBJ2-7,CASSQIGSQIHEQYF,TGCGCCAGCAGCCAAATCGGGAGCCAGATCCACGAGCAGTACTTC
TRBD2,TRBV9,.,TRBJ2-1,CASSAGTSRANEQFF,TGTGCCAGCAGCGCCGGGACTAGTAGAGCCAATGAGCAGTTCTTC
TRBD2,TRBV7-9,.,TRBJ2-1,CASSLARMGVAGIYNEQFF,TGTGCCAGCAGCTTAGCGAGAATGGGAGTAGCGGGGATCTACAATGAGCAGTTCTTC
TRBD2,TRBV7-6,.,TRBJ2-3,CASSSTSGGRWADTQYF,TGTGCCAGCAGCTCTACTAGCGGGGGGAGGTGGGCAGATACGCAGTATTTT
TRBD2,TRBV10-3,.,TRBJ2-1,CAITRLAGGPSSYNEQFF,TGTGCCATCACCCGACTAGCGGGAGGGCCGAGCTCCTACAATGAGCAGTTCTTC
TRBD1,TRBV28,.,TRBJ2-5,CASSLDRGDWETQYF,TGTGCCAGCAGTTTAGACAGGGGTGATTGGGAGACCCAGTACTTC
.,TRBV7-3,once,TRBJ1-1,CASSLTLGAEAFF,TGTGCCAGCAGCTTAACGCTGGGCGCTGAAGCTTTCTTT
.,TRBV28,.,TRBJ2-5,CASSLWRAQETQYF,TGTGCCAGCAGTTTATGGAGGGCTCAAGAGACCCAGTACTTC
.,TRBV19,.,TRBJ1-4,CASSMAGQGTNEKLFF,TGTGCCAGTAGTATGGCCGGACAAGGGACTAATGAAAAACTGTTTTTT
.,TRBV9,.,TRBJ2-2,CASSTEGAGELFF,TGTGCCAGCAGCACCGAGGGGGCCGGGGAGCTGTTTTTT
.,TRBV19,.,TRBJ1-2,CASIATPGYGYTF,TGTGCCAGTATAGCCACCCCTGGCTATGGCTACACCTTC
.,TRBV7-9,.,TRBJ2-2,CASSFLTGGAGELFF,TGTGCCAGCAGCTTCCTAACGGGGGGCGCCGGGGAGCTGTTTTTT
.,TRBV15,.,TRBJ1-5,CATSRMGVDSNQPQHF,TGTGCCACCAGCAGAATGGGAGTCGATAGCAATCAGCCCCAGCATTTT
.,TRBV13,.,TRBJ2-1,CASSLVSREQFF,TGTGCCAGCAGCTTAGTATCCCGTGAGCAGTTCTTC
.,TRBV3-1/TRBV3-2,.,TRBJ2-7,CASSTHHEQYF,TGTGCCAGCAGCACACACCACGAGCAGTACTTC
.,TRBV28,.,TRBJ1-3,CASSLGRHTGNTIYF,TGTGCCAGCAGCTTGGGTAGACATACTGGAAACACCATATATTTT
TRBD2,TRBV5-5,.,TRBJ2-7,CASSYGTSGAYEQYF,TGTGCCAGCAGCTACGGGACTAGCGGGGCCTACGAGCAGTACTTC